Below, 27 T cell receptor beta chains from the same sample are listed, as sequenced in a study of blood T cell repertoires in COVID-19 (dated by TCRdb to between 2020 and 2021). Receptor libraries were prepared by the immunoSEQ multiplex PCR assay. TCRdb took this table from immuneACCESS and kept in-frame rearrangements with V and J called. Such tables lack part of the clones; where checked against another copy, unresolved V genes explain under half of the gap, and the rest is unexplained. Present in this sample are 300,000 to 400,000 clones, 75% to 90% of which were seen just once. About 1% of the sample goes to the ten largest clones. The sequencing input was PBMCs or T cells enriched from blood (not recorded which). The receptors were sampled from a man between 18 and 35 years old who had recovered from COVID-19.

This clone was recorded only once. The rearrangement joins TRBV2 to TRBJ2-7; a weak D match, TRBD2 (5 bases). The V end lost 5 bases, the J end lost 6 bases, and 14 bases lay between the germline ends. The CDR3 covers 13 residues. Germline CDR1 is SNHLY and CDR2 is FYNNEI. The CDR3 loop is CASSPPTSREQYF. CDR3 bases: TGTGCCAGCAGTCCGCCCACTAGTCGCGAGCAGTACTTC.

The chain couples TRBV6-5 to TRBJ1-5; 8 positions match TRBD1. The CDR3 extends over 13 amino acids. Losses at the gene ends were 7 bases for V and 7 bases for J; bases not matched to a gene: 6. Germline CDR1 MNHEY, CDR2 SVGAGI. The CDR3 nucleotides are TGTGCCAGCAAGCAGGGGGCACGGCAGCCCCAGCATTTT. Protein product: CASKQGARQPQHF.

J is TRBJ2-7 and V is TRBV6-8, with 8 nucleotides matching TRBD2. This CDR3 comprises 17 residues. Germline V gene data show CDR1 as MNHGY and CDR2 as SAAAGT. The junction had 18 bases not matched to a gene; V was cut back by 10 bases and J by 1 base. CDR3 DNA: TGTGCCACCGGGATGCCCCAAGCGGGGGTGGGATCCTACGAGCAGTACTTC. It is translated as CATGMPQAGVGSYEQYF.

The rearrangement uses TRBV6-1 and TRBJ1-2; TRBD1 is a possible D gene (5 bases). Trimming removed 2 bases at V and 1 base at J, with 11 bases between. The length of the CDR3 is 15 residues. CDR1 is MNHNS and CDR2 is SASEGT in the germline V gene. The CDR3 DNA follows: TGTGCCAGCAGTGAACATCAGGGCGATAACTATGGCTACACCTTC. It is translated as CASSEHQGDNYGYTF.

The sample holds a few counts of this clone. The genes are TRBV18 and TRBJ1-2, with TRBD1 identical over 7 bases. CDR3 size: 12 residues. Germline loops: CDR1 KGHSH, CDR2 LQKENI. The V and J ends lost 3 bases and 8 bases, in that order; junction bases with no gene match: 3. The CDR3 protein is CASSPTGNGYTF. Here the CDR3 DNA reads TGTGCCAGCTCACCGACAGGGAACGGCTACACCTTC. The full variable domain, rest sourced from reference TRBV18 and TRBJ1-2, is NAGVMQNPRHLVRRRGQEARLRCSPMKGHSHVYWYRQLPEEGLKFMVYLQKENIIDESGMPKERFSAEFPKEGPSILRIQQVVRGDSAAYFCASSPTGNGYTFGSGTRLTVV.

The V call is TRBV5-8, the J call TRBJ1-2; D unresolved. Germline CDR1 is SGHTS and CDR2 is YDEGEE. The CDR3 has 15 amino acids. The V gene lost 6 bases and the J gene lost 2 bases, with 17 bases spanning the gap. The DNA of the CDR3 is TGTGCCAGCACCTATTCTCCCATTATGAACTATGGCTACACCTTC. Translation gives CASTYSPIMNYGYTF.

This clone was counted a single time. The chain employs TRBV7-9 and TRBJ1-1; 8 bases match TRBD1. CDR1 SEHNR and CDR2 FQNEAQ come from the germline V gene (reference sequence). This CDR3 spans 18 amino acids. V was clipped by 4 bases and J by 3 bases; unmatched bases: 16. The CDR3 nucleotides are TGTGCCAGCAGCTCATCCTTCCAGGGGGCAGGAAGGGACACTGAAGCTTTCTTT. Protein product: CASSSSFQGAGRDTEAFF.

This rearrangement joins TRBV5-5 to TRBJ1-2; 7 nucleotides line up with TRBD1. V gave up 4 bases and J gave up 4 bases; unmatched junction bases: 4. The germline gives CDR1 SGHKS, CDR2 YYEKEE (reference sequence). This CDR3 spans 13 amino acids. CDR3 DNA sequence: TGTGCCAGCAGCCACAGACAGGGCTATGGCTACACCTTC. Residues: CASSHRQGYGYTF.

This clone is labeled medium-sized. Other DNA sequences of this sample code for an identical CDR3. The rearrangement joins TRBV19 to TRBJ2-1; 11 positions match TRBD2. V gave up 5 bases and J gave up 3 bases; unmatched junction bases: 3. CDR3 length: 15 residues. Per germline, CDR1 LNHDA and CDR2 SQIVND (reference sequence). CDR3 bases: TGTGCCAGTAGTGTGACTAGCGGGGACTACAATGAGCAGTTCTTC. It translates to CASSVTSGDYNEQFF.

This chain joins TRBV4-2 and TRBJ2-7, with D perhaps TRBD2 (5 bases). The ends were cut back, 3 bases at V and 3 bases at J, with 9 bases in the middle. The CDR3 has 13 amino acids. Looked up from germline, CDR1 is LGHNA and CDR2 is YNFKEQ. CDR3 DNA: TGTGCCAGCAGCCAGGACTGGAACTACGAGCAGTACTTC. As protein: CASSQDWNYEQYF.

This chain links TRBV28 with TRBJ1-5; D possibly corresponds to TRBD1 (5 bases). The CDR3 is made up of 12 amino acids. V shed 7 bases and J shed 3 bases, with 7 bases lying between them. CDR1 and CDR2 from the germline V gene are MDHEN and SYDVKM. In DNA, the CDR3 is TGTGCCAGCAAAGGGGTCAATCAGCCCCAGCATTTT. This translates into CASKGVNQPQHF.

The CDR3 spells CASSFHTGGRGSEAFF. For the CDR3, the DNA is TGTGCCAGCAGCTTCCATACAGGGGGTAGGGGATCTGAAGCTTTCTTT. V and J are TRBV6-2 or TRBV6-3 and TRBJ1-1; 8 nucleotides align to TRBD1. Looked up from germline, CDR1 is MNHEY and CDR2 is SVGEGT. The CDR3 totals 16 residues. V lost 6 bases, J lost 6 bases, and 15 bases stayed unmatched.

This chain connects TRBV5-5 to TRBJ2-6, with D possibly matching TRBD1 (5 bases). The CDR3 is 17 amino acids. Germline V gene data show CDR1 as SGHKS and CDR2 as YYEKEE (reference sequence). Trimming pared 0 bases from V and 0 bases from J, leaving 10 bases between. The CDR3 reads CASSLEDTRSGANVLTF. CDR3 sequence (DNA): TGTGCCAGCAGCTTGGAGGACACCCGCTCTGGGGCCAACGTCCTGACTTTC.

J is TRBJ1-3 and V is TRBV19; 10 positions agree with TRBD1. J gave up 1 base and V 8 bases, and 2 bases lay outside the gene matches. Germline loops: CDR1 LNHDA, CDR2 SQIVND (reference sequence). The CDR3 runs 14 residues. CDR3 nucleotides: TGTGCCAGTGGGACAGGGGCGTCTGGAAACACCATATATTTT. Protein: CASGTGASGNTIYF.

The CDR3 bases are TGTGCCACCATACACCCAGGCTCTGGGGCCAACGTCCTGACTTTC. This gives the protein CATIHPGSGANVLTF. V is TRBV15 and J is TRBJ2-6; no clear D. Trimming removed 7 bases from V and 0 bases from J, with 10 bases in between. Germline loops: CDR1 LNHNV, CDR2 YYDKDF (reference sequence). The CDR3 runs 15 residues. Full variable domain (rest looked up from reference TRBV15 and TRBJ2-6): DAMVIQNPRYQVTQFGKPVTLSCSQTLNHNVMYWYQQKSSQAPKLLFHYYDKDFNNEADTPDNFQSRRPNTSFCFLDIRSPGLGDTAMYLCATIHPGSGANVLTFGAGSRLTVL.

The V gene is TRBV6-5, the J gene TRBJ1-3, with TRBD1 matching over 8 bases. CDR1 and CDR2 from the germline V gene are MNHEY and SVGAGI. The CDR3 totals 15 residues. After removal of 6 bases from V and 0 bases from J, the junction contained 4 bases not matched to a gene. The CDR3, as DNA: TGTGCCAGCAGGACAGGGGACTTCTCTGGAAACACCATATATTTT. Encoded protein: CASRTGDFSGNTIYF.

The CDR3 DNA reads TGTGCCAGCAAAAGGTGGCAGGGGATAACCTACGAGCAGTACTTC. This codes for CASKRWQGITYEQYF. The chain links TRBV2 to TRBJ2-7; possibly TRBD1 for D (6 bases). V was pared by 7 bases and J by 2 bases, with 18 bases between. Germline lookup yields CDR1 SNHLY and CDR2 FYNNEI. The CDR3 length is 15 residues.

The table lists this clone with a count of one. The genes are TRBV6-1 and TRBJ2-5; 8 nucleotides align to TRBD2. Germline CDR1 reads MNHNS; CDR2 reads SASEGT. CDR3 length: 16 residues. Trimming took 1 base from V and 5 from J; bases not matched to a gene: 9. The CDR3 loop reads CASSEDAGGGWETQYF. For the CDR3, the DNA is TGTGCCAGCAGTGAAGACGCGGGGGGCGGTTGGGAGACCCAGTACTTC.

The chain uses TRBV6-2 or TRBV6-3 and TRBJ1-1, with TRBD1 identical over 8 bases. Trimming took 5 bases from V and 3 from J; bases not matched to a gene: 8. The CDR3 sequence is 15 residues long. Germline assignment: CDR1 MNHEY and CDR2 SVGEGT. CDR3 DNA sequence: TGTGCCAGCAGTCATTGGACAGGGCGGGACACTGAAGCTTTCTTT. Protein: CASSHWTGRDTEAFF.

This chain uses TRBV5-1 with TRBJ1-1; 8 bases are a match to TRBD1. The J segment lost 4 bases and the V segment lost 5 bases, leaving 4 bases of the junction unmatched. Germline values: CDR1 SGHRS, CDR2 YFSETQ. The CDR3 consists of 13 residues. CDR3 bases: TGCGCCAGCAGACAGGGGGAAGTCACTGAAGCTTTCTTT. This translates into CASRQGEVTEAFF.

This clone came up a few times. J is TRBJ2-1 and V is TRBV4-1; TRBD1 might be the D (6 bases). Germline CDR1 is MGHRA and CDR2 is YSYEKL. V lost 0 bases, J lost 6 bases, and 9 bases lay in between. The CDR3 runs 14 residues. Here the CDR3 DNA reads TGCGCCAGCAGCCAAGACAGGGGTTTCAATGAGCAGTTCTTC. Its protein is CASSQDRGFNEQFF.

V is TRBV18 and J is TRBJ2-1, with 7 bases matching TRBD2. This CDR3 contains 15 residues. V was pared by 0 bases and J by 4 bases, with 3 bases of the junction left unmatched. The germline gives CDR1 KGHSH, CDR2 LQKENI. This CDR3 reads CASSPPGGGYNEQFF. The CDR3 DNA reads TGTGCCAGCTCACCACCTGGCGGGGGATACAATGAGCAGTTCTTC.

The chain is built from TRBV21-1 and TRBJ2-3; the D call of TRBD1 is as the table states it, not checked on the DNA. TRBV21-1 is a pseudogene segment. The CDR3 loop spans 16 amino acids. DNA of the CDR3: TGTGCCAGCAGCAATCGACAGGGCCACTACACAGATACGCAGTATTTT. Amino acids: CASSNRQGHYTDTQYF.

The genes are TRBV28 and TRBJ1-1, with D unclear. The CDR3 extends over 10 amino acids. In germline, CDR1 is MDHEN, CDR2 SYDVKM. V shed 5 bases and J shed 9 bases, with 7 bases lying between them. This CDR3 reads CASSNQKAFF. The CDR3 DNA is TGTGCCAGCAGTAACCAGAAAGCTTTCTTT.

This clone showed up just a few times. Written as DNA, the CDR3 is TGCGCCAGCAGCCAGCAGGGAGGAATCGAGACCCAGTACTTC. Its translation: CASSQQGGIETQYF. This sequence joins TRBV4-3 and TRBJ2-5; maybe TRBD2 (6 bases). The CDR3 totals 14 residues. From germline, CDR1 is LGHNA and CDR2 YSLEER. The V end was cut by 3 bases, the J end by 5 bases, with 13 bases between.

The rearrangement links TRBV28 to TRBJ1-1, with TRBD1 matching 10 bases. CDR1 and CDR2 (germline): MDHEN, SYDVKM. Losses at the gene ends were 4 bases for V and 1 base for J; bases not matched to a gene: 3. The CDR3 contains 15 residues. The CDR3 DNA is TGTGCCAGCAGTTGGGACAGGGGATGGAACACTGAAGCTTTCTTT. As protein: CASSWDRGWNTEAFF.

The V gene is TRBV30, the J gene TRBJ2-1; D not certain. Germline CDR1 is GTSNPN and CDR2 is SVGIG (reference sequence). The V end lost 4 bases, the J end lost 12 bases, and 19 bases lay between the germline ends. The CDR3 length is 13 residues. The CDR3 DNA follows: TGTGCCTGGATTTCGATTGACCGGCGCGGGCAGTTCTTC. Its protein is CAWISIDRRGQFF.